This T cell receptor (beta chain) was captured by sequencing in a study of shared clonotypes between healthy human individuals. About this clone: What it recognizes is unknown.

CD45RA+ naive and CD45RA-negative memory subsets were separated from CD4+ cells. The V gene's germline CDR1 is SGHNT and CDR2 YYREEE (reference sequence). With 4 bases clipped from V and 0 bases from J, the junction kept 7 bases outside the gene matches. The CDR3 contains 15 residues. Study outcomes and limitations: Across a handful of donors, naive CD4 shared 5% to 6.5%, naive CD8 more than 3%, memory CD4 roughly 2.4%, memory CD8 approximately 0.4%. Clonotype sharing among donors, it was expected, would be affected by sequencing depth.

TCRdb's table, derived via immunoSEQ multiplex PCR, lists solely in-frame clones and lacks some. This table holds about 2.4 million clones, roughly 93% found once. This receptor was obtained from a man younger than 35 in good health. Some clones in this sample may be carry-over from other donors' samples. The sequenced sample was naive CD4+ T cells from PBMCs. The subset: CD45RA+ positively selected. The chain combines TRBV5-4 with TRBJ2-7; 7 bases are shared with TRBD2. The CDR3 bases are TGTGCCAGCAGCATAGGGACTACCAACTCCTACGAGCAGTACTTC. Residues: CASSIGTTNSYEQYF.